This T cell receptor (beta chain) comes out of a study of cytomegalovirus exposure and HLA in healthy donors. Per germline, CDR1 SGHVS and CDR2 FQNEAQ. V gave up 1 base and J gave up 2 bases; unmatched junction bases: 16. This CDR3 is built from 20 residues. The PCR ran on 60 Vbeta and 13 Jbeta primers. Sequencing was performed with immunoSEQ multiplex PCR; in TCRdb, only in-frame clones are kept and a portion is missing. The repertoire consists of some 110,000 clones, with approximately 70% occurring once and the leading ten covering 0.85% to 0.9%. This TCR derives from a woman in her thirties in good health and CMV-seronegative. This rearrangement joins TRBV7-8 to TRBJ1-5; 8 bases map to TRBD1. The source material was PBMCs. CDR3 amino acids: CASSLDGGRGRLMGNQPQHF. The CDR3 DNA is TGTGCCAGCAGCTTAGATGGGGGCAGGGGGCGTCTTATGGGCAATCAGCCCCAGCATTTT.